The 13 T cell receptor beta chains listed next were all sequenced from one sample in a study of cytomegalovirus exposure and HLA in healthy donors. The PCR was carried out with 60 Vbeta primers and 13 Jbeta primers. The assay was immunoSEQ multiplex PCR, and TCRdb's table has in-frame clones only and misses some. The data contain about 190,000 clones, around 82% of them singletons. Sequencing was performed on PBMCs. The receptor source for this set is a man aged 40-49 years in good health and CMV-seropositive.

This sequence joins TRBV6-1 and TRBJ2-1, with TRBD2 matching 8 bases. The CDR3 is 15 residues long. Germline lookup yields CDR1 MNHNS and CDR2 SASEGT. After removal of 4 bases from V and 4 bases from J, the junction contained 6 bases not matched to a gene. Here the CDR3 reads CASSVSGTAYNEQFF. The CDR3 DNA reads TGTGCCAGCAGTGTTAGCGGGACGGCTTACAATGAGCAGTTCTTC.

This clone was recorded a few times. This chain links TRBV27 with TRBJ1-1; TRBD1 is a possible D gene (6 bases). The germline V and J ends were trimmed by 6 bases and 0 bases, with 26 bases remaining between them. CDR1 and CDR2 (germline): MNHEY, SMNVEV (reference sequence). This CDR3 region has 19 residues. The CDR3 protein is CASRRITGTLGGMNTEAFF. For the CDR3, the DNA is TGTGCCAGCAGGAGGATAACAGGGACCCTAGGGGGAATGAACACTGAAGCTTTCTTT.

The chain couples TRBV19 to TRBJ1-1, with D possibly being TRBD1 (5 bases). Germline V gives CDR1 LNHDA, CDR2 SQIVND (reference sequence). V lost 5 bases, J lost 4 bases, and 11 bases lay in between. The CDR3 spans 13 residues. CDR3: CASSPMGGTEAFF. DNA for the CDR3: TGTGCCAGTAGTCCCATGGGGGGCACTGAAGCTTTCTTT.

With respect to this clone: A read error may produce the germline difference seen at one junction end. V usage is TRBV15 and J usage is TRBJ2-4; TRBD2 matches 13 bases. Germline-derived CDR1 and CDR2 are LNHNV and YYDKDF (reference sequence). The CDR3 length is 13 residues. The CDR3 loop reads CATSRDKLAGGGF. CDR3 DNA: TGTGCCACCAGCAGAGATAAACTAGCGGGAGGGGGGTTC.

The chain employs TRBV27 and TRBJ2-7; TRBD2 aligns across 9 bases. Trimming at V came to 6 bases and at J to 3 bases, leaving 9 bases not matched to a gene. CDR3 length: 15 amino acids. Per the germline V gene, CDR1 is MNHEY and CDR2 is SMNVEV (reference sequence). The CDR3, as DNA: TGTGCCAGCAGGAGGACTAGCGTATACCTCTACGAGCAGTACTTC. Its translation is CASRRTSVYLYEQYF.

The genes are TRBV11-3 and TRBJ2-5; D perhaps matches TRBD2 (5 bases). The J call may be mistaken, given a closer DNA end match to TRBJ2-7. Germline CDR1 is SGHNT and CDR2 is YENEEA. This CDR3 contains 14 residues. Here the CDR3 reads CASSPDSNPYEQYF. The CDR3 nucleotides read TGTGCCAGCAGCCCGGACTCAAACCCCTACGAGCAGTACTTC.

The chain couples TRBV25-1 to TRBJ2-5, with D possibly being TRBD1 (6 bases). The germline V and J ends were trimmed by 1 base and 4 bases, with 10 bases remaining between them. The CDR3 length is 14 residues. Germline V gene data show CDR1 as MGHDK and CDR2 as SYGVNS. CDR3 in amino acids: CASSELSRGETQYF. As DNA, the CDR3 is TGTGCCAGCAGTGAATTAAGCAGGGGAGAGACCCAGTACTTC.

The chain links TRBV5-1 to TRBJ2-3; D remains ambiguous. Germline-derived CDR1 and CDR2 are SGHRS and YFSETQ. The CDR3 length is 14 residues. The ends were cut back, 2 bases at V and 6 bases at J, with 13 bases in the middle. This chain's CDR3 is CASSLTDPADTQYF. The CDR3, as DNA: TGCGCCAGCAGCTTAACAGACCCCGCGGATACGCAGTATTTT.

This clone appeared a single time. V usage is TRBV5-8 and J usage is TRBJ1-5, with TRBD1 identical over 8 bases. The V and J ends lost 0 bases and 7 bases, in that order; junction bases with no gene match: 3. The CDR3 is 14 amino acids. Germline V gene data show CDR1 as SGHTS and CDR2 as YDEGEE. Here the CDR3 DNA reads TGTGCCAGCAGCTTGGACAGGGGGTTGCAGCCCCAGCATTTT. Translation: CASSLDRGLQPQHF.

The V gene is TRBV27, the J gene TRBJ2-2; 11 bases are shared with TRBD2. CDR1 and CDR2 (germline): MNHEY, SMNVEV (reference sequence). CDR3 size: 18 residues. V was clipped by 5 bases and J by 6 bases; unmatched bases: 14. Here the CDR3 DNA reads TGTGCCAGCAGTCCTCGCCAGACTAGCGGGAAGGTGGCCGGGGAGCTGTTTTTT. Translated: CASSPRQTSGKVAGELFF.

The gene calls are TRBV28 and TRBJ1-5; 8 bases line up with TRBD1. Per the germline V gene, CDR1 is MDHEN and CDR2 is SYDVKM. This CDR3 has 17 amino acids. V lost 4 bases and J lost 6; bases outside the gene matches: 14. The CDR3 loop reads CASSSSANQGAIQPQHF. The CDR3 DNA is TGTGCCAGCAGTTCAAGTGCCAACCAGGGGGCGATTCAGCCCCAGCATTTT.

The chain uses TRBV27 and TRBJ2-5; D may be TRBD2 (5 bases). This CDR3 has 13 residues. Germline CDR1 is MNHEY and CDR2 is SMNVEV (reference sequence). Deletions cut 8 bases from V and 5 bases from J, with 15 bases between. CDR3 DNA: TGTGCCAGCGCGCAGCGGAGAGACGAGACCCAGTACTTC. As protein: CASAQRRDETQYF.

This chain links TRBV4-2 with TRBJ2-3, with 10 bases lining up with TRBD1. The germline V gene has CDR1 LGHNA and CDR2 YNFKEQ. This CDR3 spans 16 amino acids. The V gene end was trimmed by 1 base and the J gene end by 4 bases; junction bases not matched to a gene: 5. This chain's CDR3 is CASSQAGTGASDTQYF. The CDR3 region has the DNA TGTGCCAGCAGCCAAGCGGGGACAGGGGCATCAGATACGCAGTATTTT.